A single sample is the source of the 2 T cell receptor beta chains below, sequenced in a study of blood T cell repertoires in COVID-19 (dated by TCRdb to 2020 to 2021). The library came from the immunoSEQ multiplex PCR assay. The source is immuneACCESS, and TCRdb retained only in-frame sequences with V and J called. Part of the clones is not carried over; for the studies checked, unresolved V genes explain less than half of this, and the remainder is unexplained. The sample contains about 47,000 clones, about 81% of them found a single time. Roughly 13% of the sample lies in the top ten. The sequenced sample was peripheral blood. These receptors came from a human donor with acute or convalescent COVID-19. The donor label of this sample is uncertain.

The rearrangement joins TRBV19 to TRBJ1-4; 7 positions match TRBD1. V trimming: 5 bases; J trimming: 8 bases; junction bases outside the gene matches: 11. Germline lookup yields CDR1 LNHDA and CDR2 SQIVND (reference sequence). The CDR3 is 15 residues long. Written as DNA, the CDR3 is TGTGCCAGTAGTCCGACAGGGTCTGGTCGCGAAAAACTGTTTTTT. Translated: CASSPTGSGREKLFF.

The chain's CDR3 is CASKAQDIPDSPLHF. In DNA, the CDR3 is TGTGCCAGCAAAGCTCAGGACATTCCGGACTCACCCCTCCACTTT. The rearrangement uses TRBV28 and TRBJ1-6; possible D gene TRBD1, 5 bases. The germline CDR1 and CDR2 sequences are MDHEN and SYDVKM. CDR3 length: 15 amino acids. Trimming removed 7 bases from V and 10 bases from J, with 20 bases in between.